The clone carrying this T cell receptor (beta chain) has only a few counts. Its antigen is not known. This record belongs to a study of Ad26.COV2.S vaccination and SARS-CoV-2 variants. At the level of the study: The authors gave Ad26.COV2.S intramuscularly, either once or twice 56 days apart.

After removal of 6 bases from V and 3 bases from J, the junction contained 5 bases not matched to a gene. The CDR3 is 14 residues long. The germline CDR1 and CDR2 sequences are SNHLY and FYNNEI. Study-level points and caveats: Higher spike-specific TCR breadth was found in vaccine recipients than in placebo recipients.

The treatment was: over 15 received Ad26.COV2.S at low or high dose, single or two shots; roughly five received placebo; per-sample allocation not given. The samples date from day 63 after the first vaccine or placebo injection. The protocol was immunoSEQ multiplex PCR, while the TCRdb copy is restricted to in-frame clones and leaves out a portion. The sample lists under 400,000 clones; around 86% were seen once. The receptor's source is a person aged 18-65 years who received the Ad26.COV2.S COVID-19 vaccine or a placebo. The specimen comprised peripheral blood, sampled in a trial of Ad26.COV2.S vaccine versus placebo. The V call is TRBV2, the J call TRBJ1-2, with TRBD1 matching 9 bases. The CDR3 region has the DNA TGTGCCAGCAGCGCCCGGACAGGGGACTATGGCTACACCTTC. It encodes CASSARTGDYGYTF.